The 9 T cell receptor beta chains reported below all come from one sample, sequenced in a study of identical twins. A single record per CDR3 protein comes from TCRdb applying MiXCR to the 5' RACE reads. Of about 530,000 distinct CDR3 sequences listed, approximately 20% are singletons. This sample was shared with a second study, whose subject was yellow fever vaccine responses in identical twins.

The sequenced sample consisted of CD4+ T cells sorted from blood. The source of these receptors is a woman younger than 35 in good health.

This clonotype was seen just once. The chain recombines TRBV10-3 with TRBJ2-7; D unresolved. CDR1 is ENHRY, CDR2 SYGVKD, per germline. Trimming stripped 10 bases from V and 9 bases from J, with 22 bases between. The CDR3 is made up of 13 amino acids. The CDR3 spells CATRSLTLLVQYV. As DNA, the CDR3 is TGTGCCACCCGATCCCTGACACTCCTCGTGCAGTACGTC.

This clonotype was counted only a few times. V gene TRBV7-2 combines with J gene TRBJ2-7, with 7 bases matching TRBD2. The V gene end was trimmed by 5 bases and the J gene end by 3 bases; junction bases not matched to a gene: 7. Germline V gene lookup returns CDR1 SGHTA and CDR2 FQGNSA. This CDR3 has 14 amino acids. CDR3 nucleotides: TGTGCCAGCAGCAAGGCGGGAGCCATCTACGAGCAGTACTTC. This translates into CASSKAGAIYEQYF. Variable domain in full (rest from reference TRBV7-2 and TRBJ2-7): GAGVSQSPSNKVTEKGKDVELRCDPISGHTALYWYRQSLGQGLEFLIYFQGNSAPDKSGLPSDRFSAERTGGSVSTLTIQRTQQEDSAVYLCASSKAGAIYEQYFGPGTRLTVT.

The rearrangement joins TRBV3-1 to TRBJ2-6; D might be TRBD1 (6 bases). Deletions cut 1 base from V and 3 bases from J, with 16 bases between. The CDR3 is 18 amino acids. Per the germline V gene, CDR1 is LGHDT and CDR2 is YNNKEL (reference sequence). This CDR3 is CASSQGLAGEFGANVLTF. CDR3 sequence (DNA): TGTGCCAGCAGCCAAGGCTTGGCAGGGGAGTTTGGGGCCAACGTCCTGACTTTC.

This clonotype was picked up a small number of times. The V gene is TRBV6-1, the J gene TRBJ2-3; TRBD1 is a possible D gene (6 bases). CDR1 and CDR2 from the germline V gene are MNHNS and SASEGT. This CDR3 comprises 16 residues. V dropped 5 bases and J dropped 3 bases, with 18 bases sitting between them. The CDR3 protein is CASSPATGFGTDTQYF. In nucleotides, the CDR3 is TGTGCCAGCAGTCCCGCAACAGGGTTTGGTACAGATACGCAGTATTTT.

This clonotype was seen at least ten times. The chain has TRBV5-1 and TRBJ2-2; 7 bases agree with TRBD1. Trimming took 4 bases from V and 2 from J; bases not matched to a gene: 5. This CDR3 has 15 amino acids. Germline assignment: CDR1 SGHRS and CDR2 YFSETQ. The CDR3 DNA sequence: TGCGCCAGCAGCCCGGGACAGACCAACACCGGGGAGCTGTTTTTT. It is translated as CASSPGQTNTGELFF. The whole variable domain, filled in from reference TRBV5-1 and TRBJ2-2, reads KAGVTQTPRYLIKTRGQQVTLSCSPISGHRSVSWYQQTPGQGLQFLFEYFSETQRNKGNFPGRFSGRQFSNSRSEMNVSTLELGDSALYLCASSPGQTNTGELFFGEGSRLTVL.

This clonotype turned up a few times. This chain uses TRBV6-1 with TRBJ2-5; 7 bases line up with TRBD1. This CDR3 spans 14 amino acids. Germline CDR1 and CDR2: MNHNS and SASEGT. J lost 5 bases, V lost 6 bases, and 9 bases had no gene match. The CDR3 sequence is CASRDSRGTETQYF. The CDR3, as DNA: TGTGCCAGCAGGGATTCCAGGGGGACGGAGACCCAGTACTTC.

There are many counts of this clonotype. CDR3 residues: CASSLMGLSYEQYF. CDR3 DNA sequence: TGTGCCAGCAGTTTAATGGGACTGTCCTACGAGCAGTACTTC. The V and J genes are TRBV12-3 or TRBV12-4 and TRBJ2-7, with a tentative D call TRBD2 (6 bases). V was trimmed by 2 bases and J by 1 base, leaving 9 bases between them. This CDR3 is 14 amino acids long.

A note on this clonotype: Since a much larger clone is just one base distant, this may be a read error. V usage is TRBV5-1 and J usage is TRBJ2-2; 7 bases line up with TRBD2. This CDR3 comprises 15 residues. Germline V gene lookup returns CDR1 SGHRS and CDR2 YFSETQ. CDR3 in amino acids: CASGFGTTNTGELFF. CDR3 DNA sequence: TGCGCCAGCGGCTTCGGGACTACTAACACCGGGGAGCTGTTTTTT.

This clonotype was picked up a small number of times. V gene TRBV12-3 or TRBV12-4 combines with J gene TRBJ1-2, with no clear D. CDR3 size: 15 residues. Trimming removed 7 bases at V and 0 bases at J, with 15 bases between. CDR3 bases: TGTGCCAGCAAGCTCCGGGCGGCGGCTAACTATGGCTACACCTTC. It encodes CASKLRAAANYGYTF.